This is a list of T cell receptor beta chains from one sample in a study of blood T cell repertoires in COVID-19. The repertoire was sequenced with immunoSEQ multiplex PCR; TCRdb's copy has only in-frame clones and lacks some. The sample has roughly 180,000 clones, over 75% seen once. The specimen sequenced was PBMCs or T cells enriched from blood (not recorded which). The receptors derive from a woman in her thirties or forties with acute COVID-19. CDR3s include the opening cysteine and the closing phenylalanine or tryptophan. Each record gives: J gene, D gene, CDR3 length, clone size, V gene, CDR3 DNA, CDR3 protein. A D gene is named only where the DNA matches it firmly. Rows give clone size only sometimes, using once, few, many, or a class for an expanded clone.

TRBJ2-5,.,14,.,TRBV27,TGTGCCAGCAGGCCCCTGAGCGCCCAAGAGACCCAGTACTTC,CASRPLSAQETQYF
TRBJ2-3,TRBD2,15,.,TRBV7-3,TGTGCCTCCTCCGAGGTAGCGGGAGACACAGATACGCAGTATTTT,CASSEVAGDTDTQYF
TRBJ1-1,.,16,.,TRBV5-6,TGTGCCAGCAGCTTGGACCAGGGCTACATGAACACTGAAGCTTTCTTT,CASSLDQGYMNTEAFF
TRBJ2-2,TRBD2,15,once,TRBV6-5,TGTGCCAGCCGCACCCTAGCGGCGAACACCGGGGAGCTGTTTTTT,CASRTLAANTGELFF
TRBJ2-1,.,16,.,TRBV11-1,TGTGCCAGCAGCTTAGGGTCGGCAGGGAGGAGGGATGAGCAGTTCTTC,CASSLGSAGRRDEQFF
TRBJ2-1,TRBD2,22,.,TRBV24-1,TGTGCCACCAGGCCCATCCGGGACTCTCGACCCAGACTAGCGGGAGACGGCAATGAGCAGTTCTTC,CATRPIRDSRPRLAGDGNEQFF
TRBJ2-7,.,15,.,TRBV3-1/TRBV3-2,TGTGCCAGCAGCCAAGTTCCAGGGAACTCCTACGAGCAGTACTTC,CASSQVPGNSYEQYF
TRBJ1-6,TRBD1,16,.,TRBV3-1/TRBV3-2,TGTGCCAGCAGCCGAACGGACAGGGCATATAATTCACCCCTCCACTTT,CASSRTDRAYNSPLHF
TRBJ2-2,.,12,.,TRBV29-1,TGCAGCGTTGTGACTAACACCGGGGAGCTGTTTTTT,CSVVTNTGELFF
TRBJ2-2,TRBD1,16,.,TRBV7-9,TGTGCCAGCAGATCGTCCGGGACAGCTAACACCGGGGAGCTGTTTTTT,CASRSSGTANTGELFF
TRBJ2-1,TRBD1,15,.,TRBV25-1,TGTGCCAGCAGTGCGGGGACAGGGATGTACAATGAGCAGTTCTTC,CASSAGTGMYNEQFF
TRBJ2-1,.,17,.,TRBV7-9,TGTGCCAGCAGCTTAGATAGCGGAGGGGAGTCCTACAATGAGCAGTTCTTC,CASSLDSGGESYNEQFF
TRBJ1-1,.,14,.,TRBV5-1,TGCGCCAGCAGTTCCCACAGGGCGAACACTGAAGCTTTCTTT,CASSSHRANTEAFF
TRBJ2-5,TRBD1,15,.,TRBV3-1/TRBV3-2,TGTGCCAGCAGCCCGCTAGGACAGGAGGAAGAGACCCAGTACTTC,CASSPLGQEEETQYF
TRBJ1-2,.,14,.,TRBV5-1,TGCGCCAGCAGCTCACAGGGAGGGGACTATGGCTACACCTTC,CASSSQGGDYGYTF
TRBJ1-1,.,15,.,TRBV7-2,TGTGCCAGCAGCTTAGAGGGCCGGGGAACGATTGAAGCTTTCTTT,CASSLEGRGTIEAFF
TRBJ1-4,.,12,.,TRBV4-1,TGCGCCAGCAGCCAAGAGGGGCGTGGGCTGTTTTTT,CASSQEGRGLFF
TRBJ1-6,.,15,few,TRBV27,TGTGCCAGCAGTTCGCGACAGGCGTATAATTCACCCCTCCACTTT,CASSSRQAYNSPLHF
TRBJ1-6,.,13,.,TRBV6-1,TGTGCCAGCTGTGAGACTTATAATTCACCCCTCCACTTT,CASCETYNSPLHF
TRBJ1-5,TRBD1,12,.,TRBV29-1,TGCAGCGTTAGACAGGGAGATCAGCCCCAGCATTTT,CSVRQGDQPQHF
TRBJ2-3,TRBD2,14,.,TRBV9,TGTGCCAGCAGCGGAGCGGGAGCGGTAGATACGCAGTATTTT,CASSGAGAVDTQYF
TRBJ2-3,TRBD1,15,once,TRBV2,TGTGCCAGCTCATTCCTGGGACAGGGATCAGATACGCAGTATTTT,CASSFLGQGSDTQYF
TRBJ2-1,.,15,.,TRBV7-3,TGTGCCAGCAGCTTAGGCGGGATAGCCTACAATGAGCAGTTCTTC,CASSLGGIAYNEQFF
TRBJ1-1,TRBD1,14,few,TRBV7-2,TGTGCCAGCAGGACCTCGGGAGACAGGGGGTTAGCTTTCTTT,CASRTSGDRGLAFF
TRBJ2-1,TRBD2,15,.,TRBV6-4,TGTGCCAGCAGTGAATCCGGGACTAGCGGGATGGTTAAGTTCTTC,CASSESGTSGMVKFF
TRBJ2-1,.,13,.,TRBV3-1/TRBV3-2,TGTGCCAGCAGCCTACAGGGTTTGGGTGAGCAGTTCTTC,CASSLQGLGEQFF
TRBJ1-2,.,15,.,TRBV3-1/TRBV3-2,TGTGCCAGCAGCCCTACCACGACAGGACCCTATGGCTACACCTTC,CASSPTTTGPYGYTF
TRBJ2-4,TRBD1,13,.,TRBV11-3,TGTGCCAGCAGCTTCCGGGACAGGGGACCAGGGTACTTC,CASSFRDRGPGYF
TRBJ1-1,.,13,.,TRBV5-4,TGTGCCAGCAGCTTGGAAACGGGTTTTGAAGCTTTCTTT,CASSLETGFEAFF
TRBJ2-1,TRBD1,15,.,TRBV13,TGTGCCAGCAGCTTAGGGGACAGGGTGCACAATGAGCAGTTCTTC,CASSLGDRVHNEQFF
TRBJ2-7,TRBD2,14,.,TRBV5-5,TGTGCCAGCAGCTTTGGGCGGGAGCTAGACGAGCAGTACTTC,CASSFGRELDEQYF
TRBJ2-5,TRBD2,14,.,TRBV15,TGTGCCACCAGCAGAGATCGGGAGGCCGGGTCCCAGTACTTC,CATSRDREAGSQYF
TRBJ2-7,TRBD2,15,.,TRBV6-2/TRBV6-3,TGTGCCAGCAGTTACACCAGCGGGAGTCTCTACGAGCAGTACTTC,CASSYTSGSLYEQYF
TRBJ2-3,.,14,.,TRBV4-1,TGCGCCAGCAGAGAGAGAGGGGACTCAGATACGCAGTATTTT,CASRERGDSDTQYF
TRBJ2-7,TRBD1,15,.,TRBV9,TGTGCCAGCAGCGTAAAATGGGACAGTAGCAACGAGCAGTACTTC,CASSVKWDSSNEQYF
TRBJ2-5,TRBD2,16,.,TRBV9,TGTGCCAGCAGCCTAGGCATCGGGGGGAGCCAAGAGACCCAGTACTTC,CASSLGIGGSQETQYF
TRBJ1-2,TRBD1,16,.,TRBV6-5,TGTGCCAGCAGTTCCTGGACAGGGGGTTCTAACTATGGCTACACCTTC,CASSSWTGGSNYGYTF
TRBJ1-2,.,14,.,TRBV18,TGTGCCAGCTCACCCTCAACAGGGAGAAGGGGCTACACCTTC,CASSPSTGRRGYTF
TRBJ2-3,TRBD1,13,.,TRBV7-3,TGTGCCAGCAGCCGGGACAGACCAGATACGCAGTATTTT,CASSRDRPDTQYF
TRBJ2-1,TRBD2,15,.,TRBV5-1,TGCGCCAGCAACGTCGTCGCGGGAGCGAGGAATGAGCAGTTCTTC,CASNVVAGARNEQFF
TRBJ2-7,TRBD1,15,.,TRBV11-3,TGTGCCAGCAGCCTAACAGGGGCAACGGTGTACGAGCAGTACTTC,CASSLTGATVYEQYF
TRBJ2-5,.,15,.,TRBV10-3,TGTGCCATCAGTGAGTCAGGTGCGGGAAGGCAGACCCAGTACTTC,CAISESGAGRQTQYF